A single sample is the source of the 17 T cell receptor beta chains below, sequenced in a study of cytomegalovirus exposure and HLA in healthy donors. Vbeta (60) and Jbeta (13) primers were used in the PCR. Sequencing was performed with immunoSEQ multiplex PCR; in TCRdb, only in-frame clones are kept and a portion is missing. The sample holds 89,000 or so clones, roughly 81% seen once. Sequenced: PBMCs. All receptors come from a young woman in good health and CMV-seropositive.

The DNA of the CDR3 is TGTGCCAGCAGCCTTGGGACAGTCGATGGCTACACCTTC. Its translation: CASSLGTVDGYTF. The chain employs TRBV7-9 and TRBJ1-2, with 7 bases identical to TRBD1. The V and J ends lost 5 bases and 6 bases, in that order; junction bases with no gene match: 6. The germline CDR1 and CDR2 sequences are SEHNR and FQNEAQ (reference sequence). The CDR3 has 13 amino acids.

The genes are TRBV5-6 and TRBJ2-7; TRBD1 matches 9 bases. Germline CDR1 SGHDT, CDR2 YYEEEE. The CDR3 runs to 16 residues. V was clipped by 2 bases and J by 3 bases; unmatched bases: 9. CDR3 nucleotides: TGTGCCAGCAGCTTCAAAACAGGGGGCGCATACTACGAGCAGTACTTC. This encodes CASSFKTGGAYYEQYF.

V gene TRBV10-2 combines with J gene TRBJ2-1; D gene ambiguous. The CDR3 is made up of 17 amino acids. V was trimmed by 0 bases and J by 1 base, leaving 13 bases between them. The germline gives CDR1 WSHSY, CDR2 SAAADI. CDR3 loop: CASSESIQPGSYNEQFF. In DNA, the CDR3 is TGCGCCAGCAGTGAGTCGATCCAGCCGGGTTCCTACAATGAGCAGTTCTTC.

The chain combines TRBV7-2 with TRBJ2-7; D is possibly TRBD1 (6 bases). CDR1 and CDR2 from the germline V gene are SGHTA and FQGNSA. V lost 1 base to trimming and J lost 7 bases, with 17 bases between them. The CDR3 covers 15 residues. CDR3 loop: CASSLVLGAPREQYF. The CDR3 DNA follows: TGTGCCAGCAGCTTAGTACTGGGGGCGCCCCGTGAGCAGTACTTC.

This clone appeared a few times. The gene calls are TRBV28 and TRBJ1-5; 7 positions agree with TRBD1. The germline V gene encodes CDR1 MDHEN and CDR2 SYDVKM. Trimming at V came to 6 bases and at J to 5 bases, leaving 10 bases not matched to a gene. This CDR3 region has 15 residues. CDR3 loop: CASRRRQGIDQPQHF. The CDR3, as DNA: TGTGCCAGCAGACGCAGACAGGGAATTGATCAGCCCCAGCATTTT.

This clone was counted between two and nine times. This rearrangement joins TRBV2 to TRBJ1-2; D unclear. Trimming took off 5 bases at V and 2 bases at J, with 12 bases between the two ends. This CDR3 comprises 14 residues. Germline V gene lookup returns CDR1 SNHLY and CDR2 FYNNEI. CDR3 protein: CASSRAGGNYGYTF. Written as DNA, the CDR3 is TGTGCCAGCAGTCGGGCAGGAGGAAACTATGGCTACACCTTC.

J is TRBJ2-3 and V is TRBV4-1, with TRBD2 identical over 8 bases. Germline V gene data show CDR1 as MGHRA and CDR2 as YSYEKL. CDR3 length: 15 amino acids. V was pared by 2 bases and J by 3 bases, with 4 bases of the junction left unmatched. CDR3 protein: CASSQKAGVTDTQYF. CDR3 coding DNA: TGCGCCAGCAGCCAAAAAGCGGGAGTAACAGATACGCAGTATTTT.

This chain joins TRBV5-1 and TRBJ1-1; D is perhaps TRBD1 (5 bases). This CDR3 contains 14 residues. The germline CDR1 and CDR2 sequences are SGHRS and YFSETQ. V was cut by 4 bases and J by 1 base, with 11 bases left in between. The CDR3 protein is CASSPQVPNTEAFF. As DNA, the CDR3 is TGCGCCAGCAGCCCACAGGTACCGAACACTGAAGCTTTCTTT. Supplemented by reference TRBV5-1 and TRBJ1-1, the full variable domain reads KAGVTQTPRYLIKTRGQQVTLSCSPISGHRSVSWYQQTPGQGLQFLFEYFSETQRNKGNFPGRFSGRQFSNSRSEMNVSTLELGDSALYLCASSPQVPNTEAFFGQGTRLTVV.

The V and J genes are TRBV19 and TRBJ2-7; TRBD2 matches at 11 bases. The V and J ends lost 3 bases and 5 bases, in that order; junction bases with no gene match: 3. The CDR3 has 14 residues. The V gene's germline CDR1 is LNHDA and CDR2 SQIVND (reference sequence). The CDR3 loop is CASSIALAGDEQYF. The CDR3 DNA reads TGTGCCAGTAGTATCGCACTAGCGGGGGACGAGCAGTACTTC.

The V call is TRBV9, the J call TRBJ1-4; D is unclear. Trimming took off 0 bases at V and 4 bases at J, with 10 bases between the two ends. CDR3 size: 15 residues. Looked up from germline, CDR1 is SGDLS and CDR2 is YYNGEE. The CDR3 reads CASSVGPGYNEKLFF. DNA of the CDR3: TGTGCCAGCAGCGTAGGGCCCGGGTATAATGAAAAACTGTTTTTT.

This chain's CDR3 is CASSQGAGWDQPQHF. CDR3 DNA sequence: TGTGCCAGCAGTCAAGGGGCGGGGTGGGATCAGCCCCAGCATTTT. The chain is built from TRBV6-5 and TRBJ1-5, with TRBD1 as a possible D gene (5 bases). CDR3 length equals 15 residues. Trimming shortened V by 5 bases and J by 5 bases, and 16 bases separated the two germline ends. The germline V gene encodes CDR1 MNHEY and CDR2 SVGAGI.

J is TRBJ1-2 and V is TRBV4-1, with D uncertain. The ends were cut back, 2 bases at V and 7 bases at J, with 17 bases in the middle. Germline CDR1 is MGHRA and CDR2 is YSYEKL. The CDR3 has 15 residues. As DNA, the CDR3 is TGCGCCAGCAGCCAACCGGCAGGTTTGCGCATTGGCTACACCTTC. Amino acid sequence: CASSQPAGLRIGYTF.

The chain combines TRBV5-1 with TRBJ2-1; D unresolved. Germline V gene sequence: CDR1 SGHRS, CDR2 YFSETQ. There are 12 residues in the CDR3. Trimming pared 4 bases from V and 6 bases from J, leaving 8 bases between. The CDR3 coding sequence is TGCGCCAGCAGCCGGGTAGGCAATGAGCAGTTCTTC. Translation gives CASSRVGNEQFF.

The rearrangement links TRBV4-1 to TRBJ2-1, with 12 bases matching TRBD2. Trimming cost V 0 bases and J 4 bases; bases outside gene matches: 4. The V gene's germline CDR1 is MGHRA and CDR2 YSYEKL. The CDR3 consists of 17 residues. The CDR3 protein is CASSQDQGTSGYNEQFF. CDR3 DNA: TGCGCCAGCAGCCAAGATCAAGGGACTAGCGGGTACAATGAGCAGTTCTTC.

The chain links TRBV5-1 to TRBJ1-1, with TRBD1 identical over 10 bases. V lost 3 bases, J lost 4 bases, and 3 bases stayed unmatched. This CDR3 comprises 14 residues. Germline V lookup: CDR1 SGHRS, CDR2 YFSETQ. CDR3 residues: CASSYRDRGTEAFF. The CDR3 nucleotides read TGCGCCAGCAGCTACCGGGACAGGGGCACTGAAGCTTTCTTT.

The rearrangement joins TRBV7-3 to TRBJ2-2; possible D gene TRBD1, 5 bases. V lost 5 bases to trimming and J lost 3 bases, with 13 bases between them. CDR1 is SGHTA and CDR2 is FQGTGA in the germline V gene. CDR3 length: 15 residues. The CDR3 DNA reads as TGTGCCAGCAGCCCAGAGGCAGGGCACACCGGGGAGCTGTTTTTT. Protein product: CASSPEAGHTGELFF.

CDR3 loop: CASSLPSGLTDTQYF. CDR3 nucleotides: TGTGCCAGCAGTTTACCTAGCGGATTAACAGATACGCAGTATTTT. J is TRBJ2-3 and V is TRBV28; 7 bases match TRBD2. Germline assignment: CDR1 MDHEN and CDR2 SYDVKM. The V and J ends lost 2 bases and 3 bases, in that order; junction bases with no gene match: 5. CDR3 length: 15 residues.